This note documents a single TCR beta chain sequence. The data derive from a study of T cell clusters in autoimmune cytopenias. About the research overall: Healthy control donors averaged about 52 years of age, with a median of roughly 62 years.

TRB was amplified by touch-down multiplex PCR, primer pools A and B combined. TCRdb re-called the multiplex PCR reads and catalogs CDR3 proteins one per entry, DNA excluded. The sample totals about 6,400 distinct CDR3 sequences. The CDR3 length is 15 residues. Per germline, CDR1 KGHSH and CDR2 LQKENI. Each sample's input was around 270 ng genomic DNA, 30,000 to 45,000 genome equivalents. This sample also appeared in a second study, on T cell repertoires in aging, cancer and after chemotherapy.

The receptor comes from a human donor in good health. The sequencing input was peripheral blood. V and J are TRBV18 and TRBJ1-1. The CDR3: CASSPRHDSNTEAFF.